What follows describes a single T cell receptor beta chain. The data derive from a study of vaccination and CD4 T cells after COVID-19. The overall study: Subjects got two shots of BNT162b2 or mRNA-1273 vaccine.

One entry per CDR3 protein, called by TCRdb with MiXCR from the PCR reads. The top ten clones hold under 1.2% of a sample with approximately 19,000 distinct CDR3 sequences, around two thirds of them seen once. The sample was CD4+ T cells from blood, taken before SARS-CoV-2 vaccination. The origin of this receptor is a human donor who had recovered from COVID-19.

The CDR3, as DNA: TGCGCCAGCAGCTTGGAGACAAACAATGAGCAGTTCTTC. This sequence encodes CASSLETNNEQFF. The J gene is TRBJ2-1, the V gene TRBV5-1; D unclear. V was cut by 0 bases and J by 5 bases, with 6 bases left in between. The CDR3 consists of 13 residues. Germline lookup yields CDR1 SGHRS and CDR2 YFSETQ.